This section outlines one T cell receptor beta chain sequence together with its context. Its antigen is currently unknown. These data originate in a study of vaccination and CD4 T cells after COVID-19. Sequence data for DNA of cultured CD4+ T cells were generated by the Oncomine TCR Beta short-read assay. TCRdb itself ran the PCR reads through MiXCR, one entry per CDR3 protein. The sample contains approximately 16,000 distinct CDR3 sequences, roughly 53% of which appear only once. This CDR3 has 12 amino acids. The V gene lost 5 bases and the J gene lost 6 bases, with 10 bases spanning the gap. Germline V gene sequence: CDR1 SNHLY, CDR2 FYNNEI. Described treatment: approximately 9-day PBMC culture with coronavirus spike peptide pools or control peptides (ViraFEST assay).

The sample in question was CD4+ T cells from blood, cultured in vitro, obtained before SARS-CoV-2 vaccination. The TCR originated in a human donor who had recovered from COVID-19. The V call is TRBV2, the J call TRBJ1-1; no clear D. In nucleotides, the CDR3 is TGTGCCAGCAGTTTCGACGAGGCTGAAGCTTTCTTT. Its protein product is CASSFDEAEAFF.